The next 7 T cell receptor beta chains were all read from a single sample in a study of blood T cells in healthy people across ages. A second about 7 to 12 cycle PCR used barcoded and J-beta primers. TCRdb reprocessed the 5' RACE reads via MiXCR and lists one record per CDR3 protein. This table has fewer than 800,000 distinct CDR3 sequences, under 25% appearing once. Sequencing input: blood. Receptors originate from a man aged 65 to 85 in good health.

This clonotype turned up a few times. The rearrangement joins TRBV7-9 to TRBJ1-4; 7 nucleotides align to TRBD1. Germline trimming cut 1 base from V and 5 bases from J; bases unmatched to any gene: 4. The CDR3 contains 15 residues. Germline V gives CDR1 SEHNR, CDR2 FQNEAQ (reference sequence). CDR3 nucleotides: TGTGCCAGCAGCTTAGATGGACAGGTCAATGAAAAACTGTTTTTT. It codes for CASSLDGQVNEKLFF.

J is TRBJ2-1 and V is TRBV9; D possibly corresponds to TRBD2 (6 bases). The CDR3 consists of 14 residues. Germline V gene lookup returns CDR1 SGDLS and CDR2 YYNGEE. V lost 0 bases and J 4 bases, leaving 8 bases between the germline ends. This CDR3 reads CASSVVREYNEQFF. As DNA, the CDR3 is TGTGCCAGCAGCGTAGTCCGGGAGTACAATGAGCAGTTCTTC.

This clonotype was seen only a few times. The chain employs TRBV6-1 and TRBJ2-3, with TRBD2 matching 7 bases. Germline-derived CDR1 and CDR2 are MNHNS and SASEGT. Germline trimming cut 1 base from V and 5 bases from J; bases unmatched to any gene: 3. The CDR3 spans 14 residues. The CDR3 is CASSEVLAGDTQYF. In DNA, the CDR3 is TGTGCCAGCAGTGAAGTATTAGCGGGAGATACGCAGTATTTT.

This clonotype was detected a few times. The CDR3 DNA reads TGTGCCAGCAGAAGCGGGGTAGCCAAAAACATTCAGTACTTC. Protein sequence: CASRSGVAKNIQYF. V is TRBV6-1 and J is TRBJ2-4; 7 bases are a match to TRBD2. The CDR3 has 14 residues. The V segment lost 6 bases and the J segment 0 bases; nucleotides outside the gene matches: 2. From germline, CDR1 is MNHNS and CDR2 SASEGT.

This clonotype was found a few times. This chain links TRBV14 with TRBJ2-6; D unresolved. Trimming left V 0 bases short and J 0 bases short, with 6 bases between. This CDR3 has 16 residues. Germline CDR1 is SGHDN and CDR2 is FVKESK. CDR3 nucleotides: TGTGCCAGCAGCCAAGACAGAAGCTCTGGGGCCAACGTCCTGACTTTC. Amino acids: CASSQDRSSGANVLTF.

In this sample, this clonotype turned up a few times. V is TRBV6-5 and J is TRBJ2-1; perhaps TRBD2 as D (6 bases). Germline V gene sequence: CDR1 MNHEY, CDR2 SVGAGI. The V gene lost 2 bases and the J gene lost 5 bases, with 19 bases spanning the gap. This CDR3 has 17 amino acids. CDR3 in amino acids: CASSYTRPSDRDNEQFF. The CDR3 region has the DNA TGTGCCAGCAGTTACACTAGACCTAGCGATCGGGACAATGAGCAGTTCTTC.

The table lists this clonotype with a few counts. CDR3 DNA: TGCGCCAGCAGCCAACCGGGACAACCCTACAATGAGCAGTTCTTC. Amino acids: CASSQPGQPYNEQFF. The chain carries TRBV4-1 and TRBJ2-1, with a possible D match to TRBD1 (6 bases). CDR1 and CDR2 (germline): MGHRA, YSYEKL. V lost 2 bases to trimming and J lost 2 bases, with 10 bases between them. CDR3 length equals 15 residues.